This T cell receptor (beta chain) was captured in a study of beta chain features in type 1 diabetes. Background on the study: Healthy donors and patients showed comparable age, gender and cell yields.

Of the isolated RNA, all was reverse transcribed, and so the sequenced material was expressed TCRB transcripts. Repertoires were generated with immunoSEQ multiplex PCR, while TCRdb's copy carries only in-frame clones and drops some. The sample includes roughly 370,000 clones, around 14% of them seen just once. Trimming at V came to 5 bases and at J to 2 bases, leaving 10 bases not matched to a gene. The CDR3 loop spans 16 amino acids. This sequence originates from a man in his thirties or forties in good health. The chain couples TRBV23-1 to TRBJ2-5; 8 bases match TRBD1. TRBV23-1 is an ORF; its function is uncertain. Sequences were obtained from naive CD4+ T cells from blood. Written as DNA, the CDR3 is TGCGCCAGCAGTGTTTCAAGGGACAGGAGACAAGAGACCCAGTACTTC. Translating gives CASSVSRDRRQETQYF.